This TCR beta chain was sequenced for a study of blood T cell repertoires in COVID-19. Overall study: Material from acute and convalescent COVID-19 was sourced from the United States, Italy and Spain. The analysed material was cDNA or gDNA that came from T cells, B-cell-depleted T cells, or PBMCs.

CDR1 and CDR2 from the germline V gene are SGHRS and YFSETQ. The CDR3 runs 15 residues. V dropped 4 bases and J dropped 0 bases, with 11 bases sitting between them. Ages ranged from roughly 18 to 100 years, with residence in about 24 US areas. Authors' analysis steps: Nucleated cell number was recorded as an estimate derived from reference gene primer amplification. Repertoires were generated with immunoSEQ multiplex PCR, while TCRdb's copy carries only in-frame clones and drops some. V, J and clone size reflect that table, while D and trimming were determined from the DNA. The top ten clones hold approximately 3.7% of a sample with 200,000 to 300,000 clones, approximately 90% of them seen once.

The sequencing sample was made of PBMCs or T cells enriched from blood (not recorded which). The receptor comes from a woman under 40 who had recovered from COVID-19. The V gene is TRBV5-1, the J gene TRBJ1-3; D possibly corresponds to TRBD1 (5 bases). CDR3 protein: CASSPYQGSGNTIYF. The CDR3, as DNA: TGCGCCAGCAGCCCGTATCAGGGCTCTGGAAACACCATATATTTT.